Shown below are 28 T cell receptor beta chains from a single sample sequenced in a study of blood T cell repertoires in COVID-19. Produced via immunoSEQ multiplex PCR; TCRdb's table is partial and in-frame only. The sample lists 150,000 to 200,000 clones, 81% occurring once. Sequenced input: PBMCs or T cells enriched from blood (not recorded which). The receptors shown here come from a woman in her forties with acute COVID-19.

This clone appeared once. Here the CDR3 DNA reads TGCGCCAGCAGCTTGAACCCGTCTGGGGGGAGACGGGAAAAACTGTTTTTT. Protein: CASSLNPSGGRREKLFF. The rearrangement joins TRBV5-1 to TRBJ1-4; TRBD1 might be the D (5 bases). Trimming removed 1 base from V and 8 bases from J, with 21 bases in between. Germline V CDR1 and CDR2: SGHRS, YFSETQ. CDR3 length: 17 amino acids.

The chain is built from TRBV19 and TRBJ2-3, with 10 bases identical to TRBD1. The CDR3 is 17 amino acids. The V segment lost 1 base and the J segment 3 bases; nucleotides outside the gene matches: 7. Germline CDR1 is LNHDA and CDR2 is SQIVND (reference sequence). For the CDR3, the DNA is TGTGCCAGTAGTATAGGACTTGACAGGGGGCGAACAGATACGCAGTATTTT. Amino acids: CASSIGLDRGRTDTQYF.

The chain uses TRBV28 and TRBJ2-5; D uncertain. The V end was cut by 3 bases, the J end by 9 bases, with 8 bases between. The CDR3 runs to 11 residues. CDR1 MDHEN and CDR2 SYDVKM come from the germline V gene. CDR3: CASSFGQAQYF. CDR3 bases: TGTGCCAGCAGTTTTGGTCAGGCCCAGTACTTC.

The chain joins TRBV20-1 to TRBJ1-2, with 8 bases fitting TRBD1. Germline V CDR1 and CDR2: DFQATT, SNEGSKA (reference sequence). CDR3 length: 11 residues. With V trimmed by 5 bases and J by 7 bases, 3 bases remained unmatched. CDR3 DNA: TGCAGTGCTGACGACAGGGGTGGCTACACCTTC. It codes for CSADDRGGYTF.

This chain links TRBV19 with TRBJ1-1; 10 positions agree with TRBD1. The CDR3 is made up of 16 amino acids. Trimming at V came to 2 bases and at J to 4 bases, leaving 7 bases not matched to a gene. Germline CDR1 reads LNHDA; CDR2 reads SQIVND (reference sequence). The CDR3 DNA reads TGTGCCAGTAGTATATTGACAGGGGGCGATGGCACTGAAGCTTTCTTT. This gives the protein CASSILTGGDGTEAFF.

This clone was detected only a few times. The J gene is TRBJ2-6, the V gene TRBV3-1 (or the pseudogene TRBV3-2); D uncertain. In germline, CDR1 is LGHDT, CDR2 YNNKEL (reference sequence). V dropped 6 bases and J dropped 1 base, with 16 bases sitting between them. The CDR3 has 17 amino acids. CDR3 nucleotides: TGTGCCAGCAGTAGTCAGTCGTCAGGATCTGGGGCCAACGTCCTGACTTTC. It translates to CASSSQSSGSGANVLTF.

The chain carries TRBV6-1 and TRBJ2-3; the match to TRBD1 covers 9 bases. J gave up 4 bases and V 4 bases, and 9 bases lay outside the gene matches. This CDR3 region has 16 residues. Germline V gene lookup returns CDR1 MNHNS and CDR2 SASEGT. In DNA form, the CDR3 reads TGTGCCAGCAGTGGAAAAACAGGGGGCTCAGCAGATACGCAGTATTTT. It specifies CASSGKTGGSADTQYF.

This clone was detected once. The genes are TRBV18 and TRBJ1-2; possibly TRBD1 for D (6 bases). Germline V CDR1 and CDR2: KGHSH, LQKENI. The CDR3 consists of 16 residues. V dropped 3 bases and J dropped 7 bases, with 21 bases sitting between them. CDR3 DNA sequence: TGTGCCAGCTCACCTCCAGGCGTCACAGGGCCCTCTGGCTACACCTTC. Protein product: CASSPPGVTGPSGYTF.

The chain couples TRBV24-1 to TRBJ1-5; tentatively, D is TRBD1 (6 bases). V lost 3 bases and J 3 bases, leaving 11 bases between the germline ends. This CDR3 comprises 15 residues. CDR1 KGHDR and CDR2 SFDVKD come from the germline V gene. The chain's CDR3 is CATSDRGQHNQPQHF. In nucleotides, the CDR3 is TGTGCCACCAGTGATCGTGGACAGCACAATCAGCCCCAGCATTTT.

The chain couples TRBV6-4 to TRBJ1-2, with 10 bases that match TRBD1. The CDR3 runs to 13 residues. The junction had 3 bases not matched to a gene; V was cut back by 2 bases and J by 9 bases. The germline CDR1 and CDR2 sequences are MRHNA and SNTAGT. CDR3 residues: CASSDTGQGSYTF. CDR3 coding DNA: TGTGCCAGCAGTGACACGGGACAGGGGAGCTACACCTTC.

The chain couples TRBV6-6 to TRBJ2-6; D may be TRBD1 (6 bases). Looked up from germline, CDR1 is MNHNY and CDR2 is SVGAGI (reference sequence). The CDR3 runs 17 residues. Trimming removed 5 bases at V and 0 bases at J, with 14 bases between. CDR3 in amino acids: CASSRGTGSSGANVLTF. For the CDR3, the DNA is TGTGCCAGCAGTCGGGGTACAGGGAGCTCTGGGGCCAACGTCCTGACTTTC.

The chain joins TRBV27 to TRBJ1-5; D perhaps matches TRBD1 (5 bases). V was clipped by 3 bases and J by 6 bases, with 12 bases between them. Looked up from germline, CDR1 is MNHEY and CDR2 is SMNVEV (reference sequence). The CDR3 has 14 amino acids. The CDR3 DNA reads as TGTGCCAGCAGTTTCTCAGGGATGAGTCAGCCCCAGCATTTT. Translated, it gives CASSFSGMSQPQHF.

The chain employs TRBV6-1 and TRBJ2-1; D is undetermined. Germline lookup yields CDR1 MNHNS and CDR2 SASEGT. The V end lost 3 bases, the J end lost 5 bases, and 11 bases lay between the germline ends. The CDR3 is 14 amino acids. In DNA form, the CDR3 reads TGTGCCAGCAGTGATTTGTGGAGTAACAATGAGCAGTTCTTC. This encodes CASSDLWSNNEQFF.

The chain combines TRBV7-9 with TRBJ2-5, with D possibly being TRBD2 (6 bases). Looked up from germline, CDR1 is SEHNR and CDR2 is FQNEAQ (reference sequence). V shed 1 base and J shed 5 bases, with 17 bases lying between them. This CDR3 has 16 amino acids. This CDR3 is CASSLVGRGGKETQYF. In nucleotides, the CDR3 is TGTGCCAGCAGCTTAGTGGGAAGAGGAGGGAAGGAGACCCAGTACTTC. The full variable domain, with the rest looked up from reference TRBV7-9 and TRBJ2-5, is DTGVSQNPRHKITKRGQNVTFRCDPISEHNRLYWYRQTLGQGPEFLTYFQNEAQLEKSRLLSDRFSAERPKGSFSTLEIQRTEQGDSAMYLCASSLVGRGGKETQYFGPGTRLLVL.

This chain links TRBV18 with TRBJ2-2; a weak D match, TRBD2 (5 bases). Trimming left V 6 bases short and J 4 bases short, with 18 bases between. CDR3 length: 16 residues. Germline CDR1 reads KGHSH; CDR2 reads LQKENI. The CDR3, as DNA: TGTGCCAGCTCTCCGGCGGGTGGTGTCGGCACCGGGGAGCTGTTTTTT. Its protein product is CASSPAGGVGTGELFF.

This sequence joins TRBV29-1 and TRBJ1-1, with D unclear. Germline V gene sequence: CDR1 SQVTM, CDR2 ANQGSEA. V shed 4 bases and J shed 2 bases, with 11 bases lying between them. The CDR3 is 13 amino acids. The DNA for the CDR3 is TGCAGCGTTGGTGCAACAGCAAACACTGAAGCTTTCTTT. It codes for CSVGATANTEAFF.

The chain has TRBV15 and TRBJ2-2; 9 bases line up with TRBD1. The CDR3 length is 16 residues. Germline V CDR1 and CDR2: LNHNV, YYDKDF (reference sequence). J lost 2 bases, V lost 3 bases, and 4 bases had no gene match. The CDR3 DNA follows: TGTGCCACCAGCAGTCGGACAGGGGTAAACACCGGGGAGCTGTTTTTT. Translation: CATSSRTGVNTGELFF.

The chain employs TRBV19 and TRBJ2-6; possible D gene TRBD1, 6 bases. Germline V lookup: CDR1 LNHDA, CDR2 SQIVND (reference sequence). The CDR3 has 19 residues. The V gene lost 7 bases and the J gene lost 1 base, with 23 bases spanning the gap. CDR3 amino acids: CASTTPSATGRSGANVLTF. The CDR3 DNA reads TGTGCCAGTACTACCCCCTCTGCAACAGGGCGTTCTGGGGCCAACGTCCTGACTTTC.

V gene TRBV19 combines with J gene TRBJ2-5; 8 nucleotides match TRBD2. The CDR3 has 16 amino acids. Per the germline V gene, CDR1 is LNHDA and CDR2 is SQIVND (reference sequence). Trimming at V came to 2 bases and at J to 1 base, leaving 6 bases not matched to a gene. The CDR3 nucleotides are TGTGCCAGTAGTATATCCAGCGGGAGAGGCCAAGAGACCCAGTACTTC. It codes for CASSISSGRGQETQYF.

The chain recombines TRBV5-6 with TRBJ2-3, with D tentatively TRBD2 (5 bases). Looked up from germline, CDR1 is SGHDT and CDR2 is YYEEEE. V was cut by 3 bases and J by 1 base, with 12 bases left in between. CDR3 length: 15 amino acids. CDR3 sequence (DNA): TGTGCCAGCAGCTCGGTTGGCGGGCGCACAGATACGCAGTATTTT. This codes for CASSSVGGRTDTQYF.

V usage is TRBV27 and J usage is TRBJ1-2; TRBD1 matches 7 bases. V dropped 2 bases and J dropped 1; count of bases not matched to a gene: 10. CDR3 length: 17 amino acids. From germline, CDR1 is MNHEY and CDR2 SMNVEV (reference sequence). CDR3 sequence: CASSLRGSRGDNYGYTF. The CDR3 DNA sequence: TGTGCCAGCAGTTTAAGAGGATCCAGGGGGGATAACTATGGCTACACCTTC.

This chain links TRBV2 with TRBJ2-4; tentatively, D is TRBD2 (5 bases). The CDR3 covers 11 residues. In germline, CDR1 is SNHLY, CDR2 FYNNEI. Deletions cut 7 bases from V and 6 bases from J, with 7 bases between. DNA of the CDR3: TGTGCCAGCACGGGGATAAACATTCAGTACTTC. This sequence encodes CASTGINIQYF.

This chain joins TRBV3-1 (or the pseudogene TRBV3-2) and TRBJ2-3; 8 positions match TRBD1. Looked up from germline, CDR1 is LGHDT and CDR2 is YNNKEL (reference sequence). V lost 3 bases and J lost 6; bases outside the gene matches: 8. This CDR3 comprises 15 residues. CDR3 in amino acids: CASSHRGRDADTQYF. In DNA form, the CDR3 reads TGTGCCAGCAGCCACAGGGGGCGGGATGCGGATACGCAGTATTTT.

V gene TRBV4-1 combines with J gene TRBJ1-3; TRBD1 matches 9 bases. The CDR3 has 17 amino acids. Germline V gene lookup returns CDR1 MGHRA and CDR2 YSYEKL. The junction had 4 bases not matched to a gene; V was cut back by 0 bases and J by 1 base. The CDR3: CASSQEGGQGSGNTIYF. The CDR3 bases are TGCGCCAGCAGCCAAGAGGGAGGACAGGGGTCTGGAAACACCATATATTTT.

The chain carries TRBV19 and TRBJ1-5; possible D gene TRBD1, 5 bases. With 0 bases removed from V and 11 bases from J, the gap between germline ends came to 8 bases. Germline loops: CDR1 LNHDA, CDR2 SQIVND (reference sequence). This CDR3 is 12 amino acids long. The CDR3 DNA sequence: TGTGCCAGTAGTATAGAGGGAGGGGCCCAGCATTTT. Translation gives CASSIEGGAQHF.

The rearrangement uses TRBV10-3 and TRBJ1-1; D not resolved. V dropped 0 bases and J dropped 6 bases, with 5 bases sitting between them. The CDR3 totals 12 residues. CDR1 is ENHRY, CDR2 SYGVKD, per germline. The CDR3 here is CAISESIAEAFF. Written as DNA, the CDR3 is TGTGCCATCAGTGAGTCTATCGCTGAAGCTTTCTTT.

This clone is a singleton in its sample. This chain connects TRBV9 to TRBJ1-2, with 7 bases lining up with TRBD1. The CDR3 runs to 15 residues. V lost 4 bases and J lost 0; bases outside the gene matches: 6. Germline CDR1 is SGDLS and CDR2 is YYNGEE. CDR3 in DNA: TGTGCCAGCAGCCCACGGGGACAGACTAACTATGGCTACACCTTC. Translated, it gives CASSPRGQTNYGYTF.

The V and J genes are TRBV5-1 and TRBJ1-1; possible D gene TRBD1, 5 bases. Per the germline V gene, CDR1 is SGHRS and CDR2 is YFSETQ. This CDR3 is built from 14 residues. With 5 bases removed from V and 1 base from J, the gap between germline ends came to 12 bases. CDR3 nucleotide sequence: TGCGCCAGCAGACCCAATACAGGGAACACTGAAGCTTTCTTT. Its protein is CASRPNTGNTEAFF. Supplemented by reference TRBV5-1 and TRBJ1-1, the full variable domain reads KAGVTQTPRYLIKTRGQQVTLSCSPISGHRSVSWYQQTPGQGLQFLFEYFSETQRNKGNFPGRFSGRQFSNSRSEMNVSTLELGDSALYLCASRPNTGNTEAFFGQGTRLTVV.